Detailed here is one T cell receptor beta chain. Its antigen is still unknown. Using immunoSEQ multiplex PCR, the repertoire was profiled, and TCRdb retains in-frame clones only, with some absent. Altogether tens of thousands of clones are present, approximately 94% being singletons, with the ten largest covering roughly 4%. This sample is drawn from a study of T cells in tuberculosis. The time point: new active TB diagnosis, blood taken before or within 7 days of starting treatment. Study-level points and caveats: Active tuberculosis cases were adults; controls were adolescents. Using the GMM-specific repertoire gave around 90% accuracy versus approximately 70% with motifs. Smaller alpha distances in active tuberculosis partly reflected shorter CDR3-alpha lengths.

This CDR3 has 15 residues. Per germline, CDR1 LNHDA and CDR2 SQIVND (reference sequence). Deletions cut 7 bases from V and 4 bases from J, with 19 bases between. The sample was PBMCs, taken at tuberculosis diagnosis. The chain employs TRBV19 and TRBJ1-2; a possible D gene is TRBD1 (5 bases). The TCR comes from an adult with tuberculosis. The CDR3 nucleotides read TGTGCCAGTACCGCTTTAACGACAGTTACCTATGGCTACACCTTC. Translation gives CASTALTTVTYGYTF. Together with reference TRBV19 and TRBJ1-2, the CDR3 gives the full variable domain: DGGITQSPKYLFRKEGQNVTLSCEQNLNHDAMYWYRQDPGQGLRLIYYSQIVNDFQKGDIAEGYSVSREKKESFPLTVTSAQKNPTAFYLCASTALTTVTYGYTFGSGTRLTVV.